Described below is a single T cell receptor beta chain sequence and its context. This record belongs to a study of technical replicates of blood from a handful of donors. Germline CDR1 SGHDT, CDR2 YYEEEE. The CDR3 runs to 14 residues. V lost 1 base, J lost 8 bases, and 12 bases lay in between. Using immunoSEQ multiplex PCR, the repertoire was profiled, and TCRdb retains in-frame clones only, with some absent. Of approximately 87,000 clones listed, approximately 95% are singletons. V usage is TRBV5-6 and J usage is TRBJ1-4; tentative D call: TRBD1 (5 bases). This TCR came from a human donor in good health. The specimen sequenced was T cells isolated from PBMCs. The CDR3 sequence: CASSLKGVREKLFF. CDR3 DNA: TGTGCCAGCAGCTTGAAAGGGGTACGAGAAAAACTGTTTTTT.